These 16 T cell receptor beta chains share one sample of origin, sequenced in a study of shared clonotypes between healthy human individuals. Assay: immunoSEQ multiplex PCR; the TCRdb copy retains only in-frame clones and omits some. The sample consists of around 1,100,000 clones, around three quarters of them appearing once. The specimen was memory CD4+ T cells from PBMCs. Subset given: CD45RA-negative fraction. Receptors originate from a man aged 18 to 29 in good health. Some clones in this sample may be carry-over from other donors' samples.

This chain joins TRBV28 and TRBJ2-7, with unresolved D. The CDR3 has 15 amino acids. Deletions cut 2 bases from V and 3 bases from J, with 14 bases between. Germline V CDR1 and CDR2: MDHEN, SYDVKM. CDR3 sequence (DNA): TGTGCCAGCAGTTTAGTTGCCGGGCTTGACTACGAGCAGTACTTC. It encodes CASSLVAGLDYEQYF.

The chain recombines TRBV29-1 with TRBJ2-1; D is ambiguous. The V end was cut by 0 bases, the J end by 0 bases, with 12 bases between. Germline CDR1 and CDR2: SQVTM and ANQGSEA. CDR3 length: 16 amino acids. In DNA form, the CDR3 reads TGCAGCGTTGAAGATCTTAGTGCCAGCTCCTACAATGAGCAGTTCTTC. Its translation: CSVEDLSASSYNEQFF.

About this clone itself: Other nucleotide sequences in the sample specify the same CDR3. This rearrangement joins TRBV5-6 to TRBJ2-5; D is undetermined. Germline V CDR1 and CDR2: SGHDT, YYEEEE. CDR3 size: 14 residues. The germline V and J ends were trimmed by 0 bases and 4 bases, with 10 bases remaining between them. CDR3 sequence reads: CASSLASGRETQYF. CDR3 nucleotide sequence: TGTGCCAGCAGCTTGGCCTCGGGTCGAGAGACCCAGTACTTC.

The chain joins TRBV18 to TRBJ2-1, with D uncertain. V lost 2 bases to trimming and J lost 8 bases, with 7 bases between them. Germline CDR1 KGHSH, CDR2 LQKENI. There are 12 residues in the CDR3. CDR3 nucleotides: TGTGCCAGCTCACCAATTGGGCATGAGCAGTTCTTC. The encoded protein is CASSPIGHEQFF.

As for this clone: The sample contains more than one DNA sequence encoding this CDR3. The chain has TRBV28 and TRBJ2-7; D possibly matches TRBD1 or TRBD2 (5 bases each). The V and J ends lost 5 bases and 4 bases respectively, with 12 bases between them. This CDR3 region has 13 residues. The germline CDR1 and CDR2 sequences are MDHEN and SYDVKM. CDR3 sequence (DNA): TGTGCCAGCAGTGCTGGGGGAACGTACGAGCAGTACTTC. Its translation: CASSAGGTYEQYF.

The gene calls are TRBV11-2 and TRBJ2-7; D ambiguous. The CDR3 extends over 12 amino acids. V dropped 5 bases and J dropped 1 base, with 6 bases sitting between them. The germline gives CDR1 SGHAT, CDR2 FQNNGV. CDR3: CASSHNSYEQYF. CDR3 DNA sequence: TGTGCCAGCAGCCACAATTCCTACGAGCAGTACTTC.

This clone was seen at least ten times. The chain uses TRBV5-1 and TRBJ1-1, with unresolved D. V was shortened by 4 bases and J by 5 bases, with 18 bases between the two germline ends. CDR3 length: 15 residues. The germline V gene encodes CDR1 SGHRS and CDR2 YFSETQ. The CDR3 coding sequence is TGCGCCAGCAGCCTACAATCGCCCAGCAAGACTGAAGCTTTCTTT. It encodes CASSLQSPSKTEAFF.

This clone was found a few times. The CDR3 DNA follows: TGCAGCGTTACCTCCCCCCCAAACATTCAGTACTTC. Translated, it gives CSVTSPPNIQYF. The gene calls are TRBV29-1 and TRBJ2-4; D uncertain. Germline CDR1 is SQVTM and CDR2 is ANQGSEA. The CDR3 has 12 amino acids. V was clipped by 5 bases and J by 6 bases, with 11 bases between them.

This rearrangement joins TRBV14 to TRBJ2-7; D possibly uses TRBD1 or TRBD2 (6 bases each). V lost 2 bases and J lost 4, with 15 bases in between. Germline V lookup: CDR1 SGHDN, CDR2 FVKESK. The CDR3 is 15 residues long. This CDR3 is CASSQSGGTTYEQYF. The DNA of the CDR3 is TGTGCCAGCAGCCAATCTGGCGGGACAACTTACGAGCAGTACTTC.

The gene calls are TRBV5-1 and TRBJ1-4; tentatively, D is TRBD1 (6 bases). This CDR3 is built from 14 residues. Germline CDR1 reads SGHRS; CDR2 reads YFSETQ. The ends were cut back, 2 bases at V and 6 bases at J, with 11 bases in the middle. CDR3 region: CASSLAQGHEKLFF. The DNA for the CDR3 is TGCGCCAGCAGCTTAGCACAGGGTCATGAAAAACTGTTTTTT.

This chain links TRBV6-1 with TRBJ2-7; 10 nucleotides align to TRBD2. The CDR3 length is 15 residues. Per germline, CDR1 MNHNS and CDR2 SASEGT. With 4 bases clipped from V and 1 base from J, the junction kept 4 bases outside the gene matches. As DNA, the CDR3 is TGTGCCAGCAGTGGTGCTAGCGGGAGATCCTACGAGCAGTACTTC. It translates to CASSGASGRSYEQYF.

The rearrangement joins TRBV18 to TRBJ1-4; 11 bases fit TRBD1. Germline CDR1 KGHSH, CDR2 LQKENI. The length of the CDR3 is 16 residues. V was pared by 6 bases and J by 3 bases, with 6 bases of the junction left unmatched. The CDR3: CASSTGQGAANEKLFF. CDR3 coding DNA: TGTGCCAGCTCGACTGGACAGGGGGCGGCTAATGAAAAACTGTTTTTT.

The chain employs TRBV11-2 and TRBJ2-1; 9 bases line up with TRBD2. The germline V gene has CDR1 SGHAT and CDR2 FQNNGV. V was clipped by 4 bases and J by 2 bases; unmatched bases: 6. This CDR3 comprises 16 residues. CDR3 region: CASSSLTSGAYNEQFF. The CDR3 bases are TGTGCCAGCAGCTCCCTGACTAGCGGAGCCTACAATGAGCAGTTCTTC.

V and J are TRBV7-3 and TRBJ2-7; 9 bases map to TRBD2. The germline V gene has CDR1 SGHTA and CDR2 FQGTGA. This CDR3 comprises 15 residues. V lost 2 bases and J lost 7; bases outside the gene matches: 9. CDR3 DNA sequence: TGTGCCAGCAGCTTAGTATTAGCGGGAGCAGGTGAGCAGTACTTC. As protein: CASSLVLAGAGEQYF. The full variable domain, completed using reference TRBV7-3 and TRBJ2-7, is GAGVSQTPSNKVTEKGKYVELRCDPISGHTALYWYRQSLGQGPEFLIYFQGTGAADDSGLPNDRFFAVRPEGSVSTLKIQRTERGDSAVYLCASSLVLAGAGEQYFGPGTRLTVT.

The CDR3 here is CASSASTGLNTEAFF. The DNA for the CDR3 is TGCGCCAGCAGCGCCTCGACAGGGTTGAACACTGAAGCTTTCTTT. This chain uses TRBV5-1 with TRBJ1-1, with 7 bases lining up with TRBD1. CDR1 and CDR2 from the germline V gene are SGHRS and YFSETQ. V shed 4 bases, J shed 0 bases, and the junction held 6 bases outside the gene matches. The CDR3 length is 15 residues.

The chain employs TRBV7-2 and TRBJ2-7; D remains unclear. The V and J ends lost 5 bases and 3 bases respectively, with 11 bases between them. Germline V gene lookup returns CDR1 SGHTA and CDR2 FQGNSA. The CDR3 spans 13 residues. The CDR3 protein is CASSHNRNYEQYF. In DNA form, the CDR3 reads TGTGCCAGCAGCCACAACCGAAACTACGAGCAGTACTTC.